This T cell receptor beta chain is drawn from a study of blood T cell repertoires in COVID-19. V lost 0 bases and J 5 bases, leaving 26 bases between the germline ends. The CDR3 is 19 residues long. Germline V gene lookup returns CDR1 SGHNT and CDR2 YYREEE (reference sequence). TCRdb keeps only in-frame clones here, not all; method: immunoSEQ multiplex PCR. This sample yields some 320,000 clones, of which around 85% are seen a single time; under 2% belongs to the top ten. Donors were grouped by their self-reported clinical history. By share, this clone counts as medium-sized (0.01 to 0.1%). This chain connects TRBV5-4 to TRBJ1-2; perhaps TRBD1 as D (5 bases). The specimen sequenced was PBMCs or T cells enriched from blood (not recorded which). The receptor comes from a woman aged 25 to 45 who had been exposed to COVID-19. CDR3 DNA: TGTGCCAGCAGCTTGGCCCTGATGAACCAGGGAAGCAAAGGGTATGGCTACACCTTC. Translating gives CASSLALMNQGSKGYGYTF.